Presented here are 13 T cell receptor beta chains from one specimen sequenced in a study of shared clonotypes between healthy human individuals. Some clones are missing from TCRdb's copy, which holds only in-frame ones; the method was immunoSEQ multiplex PCR. In the table there are a few million clones, around nine tenths of which are singletons. Sequenced sample: naive CD4+ T cells sorted from blood. The subset was: CD45RA+ positively selected. The source of these receptors is a young man in good health.

The CDR3 DNA reads TGTGCCAGCGTGGCAGACTACACAGATACGCAGTATTTT. It is translated as CASVADYTDTQYF. The V gene is TRBV2, the J gene TRBJ2-3; tentatively, D is TRBD2 (5 bases). The ends were cut back, 8 bases at V and 2 bases at J, with 11 bases in the middle. The length of the CDR3 is 13 residues. Germline CDR1 reads SNHLY; CDR2 reads FYNNEI.

As to this clone: The sample carries other DNA sequences with the same CDR3. The CDR3, as DNA: TGTGCCAGCAGTGCCGATTTCAATTCACCCCTCCACTTT. Encoded protein: CASSADFNSPLHF. The chain carries TRBV2 and TRBJ1-6, with D unresolved. V was cut by 4 bases and J by 7 bases, with 8 bases left in between. The CDR3 is 13 residues long. Germline CDR1 reads SNHLY; CDR2 reads FYNNEI.

The V gene is TRBV30, the J gene TRBJ2-5; tentative D call: TRBD2 (7 bases). Germline V gives CDR1 GTSNPN, CDR2 SVGIG (reference sequence). V lost 1 base, J lost 10 bases, and 16 bases lay in between. CDR3 length equals 13 residues. The CDR3 spells CAWSGLGGGNQYF. The CDR3 DNA sequence: TGTGCCTGGAGTGGTTTAGGGGGGGGGAACCAGTACTTC. Full variable domain (outside the CDR3, taken from reference TRBV30 and TRBJ2-5): SQTIHQWPATLVQPVGSPLSLECTVEGTSNPNLYWYRQAAGRGLQLLFYSVGIGQISSEVPQNLSASRPQDRQFILSSKKLLLSDSGFYLCAWSGLGGGNQYFGPGTRLLVL.

The chain has TRBV2 and TRBJ2-7; perhaps TRBD2 as D (6 bases). The CDR3 sequence is 15 residues long. The V and J ends lost 4 bases and 3 bases respectively, with 16 bases between them. Germline-derived CDR1 and CDR2 are SNHLY and FYNNEI. CDR3 loop: CASSGEAWRGYEQYF. CDR3 nucleotide sequence: TGTGCCAGCAGTGGGGAGGCCTGGCGAGGCTACGAGCAGTACTTC.

The J gene is TRBJ2-5, the V gene TRBV9, with TRBD2 identical over 11 bases. The V segment lost 3 bases and the J segment 5 bases; nucleotides outside the gene matches: 9. The CDR3 is 16 amino acids. CDR1 is SGDLS and CDR2 is YYNGEE in the germline V gene. This CDR3 is CASSAGTSGTRETQYF. CDR3 in DNA: TGTGCCAGCAGCGCGGGGACTAGCGGAACCCGGGAGACCCAGTACTTC.

This chain links TRBV5-1 with TRBJ2-1; possible D gene TRBD1, 5 bases. This CDR3 region has 13 residues. The ends were cut back, 7 bases at V and 8 bases at J, with 16 bases in the middle. Germline CDR1 and CDR2: SGHRS and YFSETQ. CDR3 amino acids: CASGSGMVDEQFF. The DNA for the CDR3 is TGCGCCAGCGGTTCAGGGATGGTCGATGAGCAGTTCTTC.

The J gene is TRBJ2-2, the V gene TRBV19, with D hard to call. Germline CDR1 is LNHDA and CDR2 is SQIVND (reference sequence). Trimming pared 3 bases from V and 1 base from J, leaving 6 bases between. This CDR3 comprises 14 residues. The CDR3 sequence: CASSIRVNTGELFF. CDR3 DNA sequence: TGTGCCAGTAGTATCCGTGTGAACACCGGGGAGCTGTTTTTT.

Remarks on this clone: Germline is not matched at one junction end, which may reflect a read error. V and J are TRBV10-3 and TRBJ2-7; D may be TRBD1 (5 bases). There are 13 residues in the CDR3. From germline, CDR1 is ENHRY and CDR2 SYGVKD. The CDR3 sequence: CAISESPITDIFF. The CDR3, as DNA: TGTGCCATCAGTGAGTCTCCTATCACGGACATCTTCTTC.

The chain combines TRBV2 with TRBJ1-2; D gene unclear. Germline lookup yields CDR1 SNHLY and CDR2 FYNNEI. CDR3 length: 12 amino acids. Trimming took off 3 bases at V and 0 bases at J, with 2 bases between the two ends. The CDR3 coding sequence is TGTGCCAGCAGTGATGCTAACTATGGCTACACCTTC. Protein: CASSDANYGYTF. Variable domain in full (rest from reference TRBV2 and TRBJ1-2): EPEVTQTPSHQVTQMGQEVILRCVPISNHLYFYWYRQILGQKVEFLVSFYNNEISEKSEIFDDQFSVERPDGSNFTLKIRSTKLEDSAMYFCASSDANYGYTFGSGTRLTVV.

The V gene is TRBV30, the J gene TRBJ2-7; 8 bases match TRBD1. Per the germline V gene, CDR1 is GTSNPN and CDR2 is SVGIG (reference sequence). J was trimmed by 7 bases and V by 5 bases; bases with no gene match: 13. This CDR3 contains 14 residues. CDR3 amino acids: CAWEMGTGIREQYF. The CDR3 coding sequence is TGTGCCTGGGAGATGGGGACAGGTATAAGGGAGCAGTACTTC.

The chain joins TRBV6-5 to TRBJ2-3; 9 nucleotides line up with TRBD2. CDR3 size: 16 residues. Trimming took 2 bases from V and 4 from J; bases not matched to a gene: 7. Germline CDR1 MNHEY, CDR2 SVGAGI. The CDR3 sequence is CASSYLSGRGADTQYF. The CDR3, as DNA: TGTGCCAGCAGTTACCTTAGCGGGAGAGGGGCAGATACGCAGTATTTT.

This sequence joins TRBV10-3 and TRBJ2-2; tentatively, D is TRBD1 (5 bases). Deletions cut 6 bases from V and 8 bases from J, with 13 bases between. Germline V gene sequence: CDR1 ENHRY, CDR2 SYGVKD. The CDR3 loop spans 13 amino acids. This chain's CDR3 is CAIRTDLWGELFF. In nucleotides, the CDR3 is TGTGCCATCAGGACAGACTTATGGGGGGAGCTGTTTTTT.

This rearrangement joins TRBV18 to TRBJ1-1; D is unclear. Trimming pared 3 bases from V and 1 base from J, leaving 6 bases between. The length of the CDR3 is 13 residues. Looked up from germline, CDR1 is KGHSH and CDR2 is LQKENI. The CDR3 is CASSPEKNTEAFF. DNA of the CDR3: TGTGCCAGCTCACCGGAGAAGAACACTGAAGCTTTCTTT. Drawing the rest from reference TRBV18 and TRBJ1-1, the complete variable domain is NAGVMQNPRHLVRRRGQEARLRCSPMKGHSHVYWYRQLPEEGLKFMVYLQKENIIDESGMPKERFSAEFPKEGPSILRIQQVVRGDSAAYFCASSPEKNTEAFFGQGTRLTVV.